A single sample is the source of the 13 T cell receptor beta chains below, sequenced in a study of blood T cell repertoires in COVID-19. Libraries were prepared by immunoSEQ multiplex PCR; TCRdb keeps only in-frame clonotypes and omits some of them. Among approximately 160,000 clones listed, 85% were seen once. Sequencing was performed on peripheral blood. The receptors here all came from a woman aged 60 to 75 with COVID-19, enrolled during active disease.

The V and J genes are TRBV6-5 and TRBJ2-1; 7 bases match TRBD2. Germline CDR1 and CDR2: MNHEY and SVGAGI. V dropped 2 bases and J dropped 4; count of bases not matched to a gene: 8. The CDR3 consists of 16 residues. The DNA for the CDR3 is TGTGCCAGCAGTTACCTTGCGGGAGCGGGTTACAATGAGCAGTTCTTC. It specifies CASSYLAGAGYNEQFF.

To note about this clone: Compared with germline, one end of the junction differs, possibly owing to a read error. The rearrangement uses TRBV6-1 and TRBJ2-7; 10 nucleotides match TRBD1. Germline CDR1 MNHNS, CDR2 SASEGT. This CDR3 is 16 amino acids long. The CDR3 reads CASSQAKGTGVHEQYF. CDR3 sequence (DNA): TGTGCCAGCAGTCAAGCAAAAGGGACAGGGGTTCACGAGCAGTACTTC.

This rearrangement joins TRBV7-9 to TRBJ1-6, with D perhaps TRBD1 (5 bases). This CDR3 contains 13 residues. Germline CDR1 reads SEHNR; CDR2 reads FQNEAQ (reference sequence). The V gene lost 1 base and the J gene lost 8 bases, with 6 bases spanning the gap. CDR3: CASSLGGDSPLHF. DNA for the CDR3: TGTGCCAGCAGCTTAGGGGGCGATTCACCCCTCCACTTT. Using reference TRBV7-9 and TRBJ1-6 for the parts outside the CDR3, the full variable domain is DTGVSQNPRHKITKRGQNVTFRCDPISEHNRLYWYRQTLGQGPEFLTYFQNEAQLEKSRLLSDRFSAERPKGSFSTLEIQRTEQGDSAMYLCASSLGGDSPLHFGNGTRLTVT.

The chain couples TRBV5-1 to TRBJ2-5; a possible D gene is TRBD2 (6 bases). The CDR3 is made up of 15 amino acids. Germline CDR1 and CDR2: SGHRS and YFSETQ. Trimming took 0 bases from V and 1 from J, leaving 10 bases between them. The CDR3 protein is CASSLGLGSQETQYF. CDR3 sequence (DNA): TGCGCCAGCAGCTTGGGACTAGGGTCCCAAGAGACCCAGTACTTC.

CDR3 nucleotide sequence: TGTGCCAGCACTGACAATAGCAATCAGCCCCAGCATTTT. This encodes CASTDNSNQPQHF. The V call is TRBV2, the J call TRBJ1-5; no firm D call. V dropped 7 bases and J dropped 0 bases, with 7 bases sitting between them. The germline V gene encodes CDR1 SNHLY and CDR2 FYNNEI. The CDR3 is 13 residues long.

The chain recombines TRBV19 with TRBJ2-5; 9 bases match TRBD2. The V segment lost 4 bases and the J segment 1 base; nucleotides outside the gene matches: 7. The CDR3 length is 16 residues. Germline CDR1 is LNHDA and CDR2 is SQIVND (reference sequence). The CDR3, as DNA: TGTGCCAGTAGTAATAGCCCAGCGGGGGGCCAAGAGACCCAGTACTTC. Translated, it gives CASSNSPAGGQETQYF.

This chain's CDR3 is CASSQTDSMAFF. In DNA, the CDR3 is TGCGCCAGCAGCCAAACCGACAGTATGGCTTTCTTT. The chain joins TRBV4-1 to TRBJ1-1, with a tentative D call TRBD1 (5 bases). The V gene's germline CDR1 is MGHRA and CDR2 YSYEKL. The CDR3 is 12 amino acids. The V end was cut by 2 bases, the J end by 11 bases, with 12 bases between.

The genes are TRBV2 and TRBJ2-2; 8 nucleotides match TRBD1. V gave up 6 bases and J gave up 5 bases; unmatched junction bases: 14. Germline CDR1 reads SNHLY; CDR2 reads FYNNEI. The CDR3 covers 17 residues. CDR3 loop: CASSPLYGTGGTGELFF. The CDR3 nucleotides are TGTGCCAGCAGCCCACTTTATGGGACAGGAGGTACCGGGGAGCTGTTTTTT.

This sequence joins TRBV3-1 (or the pseudogene TRBV3-2) and TRBJ2-1, with TRBD2 matching 9 bases. The CDR3 covers 13 residues. The germline gives CDR1 LGHDT, CDR2 YNNKEL (reference sequence). Trimming at V came to 11 bases and at J to 9 bases, leaving 11 bases not matched to a gene. This CDR3 is CAVGSGGPGEQFF. The CDR3 DNA is TGTGCCGTAGGGAGCGGGGGGCCTGGTGAGCAGTTCTTC.

This clone came up a few times. The chain is built from TRBV24-1 and TRBJ2-1, with 8 bases aligning to TRBD2. The CDR3 is 15 amino acids. J was trimmed by 5 bases and V by 3 bases; bases with no gene match: 5. In germline, CDR1 is KGHDR, CDR2 SFDVKD. CDR3 residues: CATSDPTSANNEQFF. The CDR3 DNA is TGTGCCACCAGTGATCCGACTAGCGCGAACAATGAGCAGTTCTTC.

On this clone: The same CDR3 arises from other DNA sequences in this sample as well. J is TRBJ2-5 and V is TRBV7-3, with D tentatively TRBD2 (5 bases). This CDR3 region has 14 residues. CDR1 and CDR2 (germline): SGHTA, FQGTGA. Trimming took 3 bases from V and 5 from J, leaving 13 bases between them. The CDR3 spells CASSLGVGGETQYF. DNA of the CDR3: TGTGCCAGCAGCTTGGGCGTCGGCGGGGAGACCCAGTACTTC. The full variable domain, its missing parts supplied by reference TRBV7-3 and TRBJ2-5, is GAGVSQTPSNKVTEKGKYVELRCDPISGHTALYWYRQSLGQGPEFLIYFQGTGAADDSGLPNDRFFAVRPEGSVSTLKIQRTERGDSAVYLCASSLGVGGETQYFGPGTRLLVL.

V gene TRBV4-2 combines with J gene TRBJ2-5; weak D call: TRBD1 (6 bases). Looked up from germline, CDR1 is LGHNA and CDR2 is YNFKEQ. The CDR3 loop spans 13 amino acids. Trimming removed 4 bases at V and 5 bases at J, with 11 bases between. CDR3 sequence reads: CASSRGQLETQYF. CDR3 sequence (DNA): TGTGCCAGCAGCCGTGGACAGCTGGAGACCCAGTACTTC.

V gene TRBV11-3 combines with J gene TRBJ2-2, with D possibly being TRBD2 (6 bases). The V end was cut by 4 bases, the J end by 5 bases, with 14 bases between. CDR1 and CDR2 from the germline V gene are SGHNT and YENEEA. This CDR3 is built from 15 residues. The chain's CDR3 is CASSSGGGGTGELFF. CDR3 nucleotides: TGTGCCAGCAGCTCCGGGGGAGGAGGAACCGGGGAGCTGTTTTTT.